This is a list of T cell receptor beta chains from one sample in a study of response to subunit inactivated influenza vaccine. TCRdb itself ran the RT-PCR reads through MiXCR, one entry per CDR3 protein. The sample holds more than 450,000 distinct CDR3 sequences; 6.5% to 8% are singletons and the top ten take roughly 13%. The starting material was PBMCs from blood, obtained around 25 months after vaccination. Receptor source: a man aged 45 to 75 who received an inactivated influenza vaccine. Each CDR3 is given with its conserved first and last residue. A D gene is named only where the DNA matches it firmly. Size tells how often a clone was seen (once, few, many) or the class of an expanded clone, and some rows leave it out.

>TRBJ1-6|TRBD1|few|TRBV30
CAWTPGTGGFYNSPLHF
TGTGCCTGGACCCCCGGGACAGGGGGCTTCTATAATTCACCCCTCCACTTT
>TRBJ2-1|TRBD1|.|TRBV4-3
CASSQDLPPGGKFF
TGCGCCAGCAGCCAAGATCTTCCCCCAGGGGGCAAGTTCTTC
>TRBJ1-5|.|.|TRBV5-1
CASSLEGRDNQPQHF
TGCGCCAGCAGCTTGGAAGGGAGGGACAATCAGCCCCAGCATTTT
>TRBJ2-2|.|.|TRBV6-2/TRBV6-3
CASTYFGSTGELFF
TGTGCCAGCACCTACTTCGGGAGTACCGGGGAGCTGTTTTTT
>TRBJ1-4|.|.|TRBV20-1
CSAVRTVNEKLFF
TGCAGTGCCGTTCGGACAGTAAATGAAAAACTGTTTTTT
>TRBJ1-2|TRBD1|.|TRBV10-3
CAISEYLDRKRGGYTF
TGTGCCATCAGTGAGTACCTGGACAGGAAAAGGGGAGGCTACACCTTC
>TRBJ2-4|TRBD2|few|TRBV19
CASMGGGRAKNIQYF
TGTGCCAGTATGGGGGGCGGGAGGGCCAAAAACATTCAGTACTTC
>TRBJ2-6|.|few|TRBV6-2/TRBV6-3
CASSYSRGSGANVLTF
TGTGCCAGCAGTTACTCTCGTGGGTCTGGGGCCAACGTCCTGACTTTC
>TRBJ2-3|.|many|TRBV7-2
CASSRRETDTQYF
TGTGCCAGCAGCAGGAGGGAGACAGATACGCAGTATTTT
>TRBJ2-1|TRBD2|.|TRBV6-5
CASSYSMWREAPEQFF
TGTGCCAGCAGTTACTCGATGTGGCGGGAGGCGCCTGAGCAGTTCTTC
>TRBJ2-1|.|.|TRBV11-2
CASSSLRWGYNEQFF
TGTGCCAGCAGCTCCCTTCGGTGGGGATACAATGAGCAGTTCTTC
>TRBJ2-3|.|few|TRBV7-9
CASSLGGVLGDTQYF
TGTGCCAGCAGCTTAGGCGGAGTTCTTGGTGATACGCAGTATTTT
>TRBJ2-1|.|many|TRBV2
CASSDPSFF
TGTGCCAGCAGTGATCCTTCGTTCTTC
>TRBJ1-5|.|.|TRBV12-3/TRBV12-4
CASSSHNQPQHF
TGTGCCAGCAGTTCGCACAATCAGCCCCAGCATTTT
>TRBJ2-5|.|many|TRBV7-2
CASSLVVTISETQYF
TGTGCCAGCAGCTTAGTAGTGACTATTTCAGAGACCCAGTACTTC
>TRBJ1-2|.|many|TRBV9
CASSAPSGAGYTF
TGTGCCAGCAGCGCCCCCTCGGGGGCTGGCTACACCTTC
>TRBJ2-7|.|.|TRBV16
CASQQQLQGHEQYF
TGTGCCAGCCAACAGCAATTGCAGGGGCACGAGCAGTACTTC
>TRBJ2-7|.|few|TRBV5-6
CASSPFGTPNHEQYF
TGTGCCAGCAGCCCGTTCGGGACACCGAACCACGAGCAGTACTTC
>TRBJ1-1|.|.|TRBV4-3
CASSHDSRPLREAFF
TGCGCCAGCAGCCATGACTCAAGGCCCCTTAGAGAAGCTTTCTTT
>TRBJ2-7|.|.|TRBV2
CASSPPPADEQYF
TGTGCCAGCAGTCCTCCGCCAGCGGATGAGCAGTACTTC
>TRBJ2-1|.|few|TRBV7-2
CANDIRDRSYNEQFF
TGTGCCAACGATATCCGGGACCGCTCCTACAATGAGCAGTTCTTC
>TRBJ1-6|.|many|TRBV12-3/TRBV12-4
CASSLRLAQSPLHF
TGTGCCAGCAGTTTACGTCTGGCACAATCACCCCTCCACTTT